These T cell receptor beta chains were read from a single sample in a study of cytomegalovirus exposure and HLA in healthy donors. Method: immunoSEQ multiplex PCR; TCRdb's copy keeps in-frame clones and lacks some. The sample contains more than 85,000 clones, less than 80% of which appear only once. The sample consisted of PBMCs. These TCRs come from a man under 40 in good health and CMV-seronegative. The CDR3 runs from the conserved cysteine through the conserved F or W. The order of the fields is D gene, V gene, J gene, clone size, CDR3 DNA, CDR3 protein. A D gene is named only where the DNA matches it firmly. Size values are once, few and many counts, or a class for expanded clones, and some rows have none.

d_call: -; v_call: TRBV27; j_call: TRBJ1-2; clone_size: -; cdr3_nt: TGTGCCAGCAGTCCGCGACAGCATAACTATGGCTACACCTTC; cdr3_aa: CASSPRQHNYGYTF
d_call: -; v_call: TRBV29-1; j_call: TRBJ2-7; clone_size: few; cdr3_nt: TGCAGCGTTTCGCCGGGACTCCTCTCTGCACAGTACTTC; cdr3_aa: CSVSPGLLSAQYF
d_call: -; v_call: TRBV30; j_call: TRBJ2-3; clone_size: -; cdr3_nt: TGTGCCTGGGGGAGTCCCCCCCCAGATACGCAGTATTTT; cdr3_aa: CAWGSPPPDTQYF
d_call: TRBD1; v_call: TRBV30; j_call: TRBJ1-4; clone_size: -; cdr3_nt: TGTGCCTGGACCATCAACAGGGGCCGGGGTGAAAAACTGTTTTTT; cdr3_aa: CAWTINRGRGEKLFF
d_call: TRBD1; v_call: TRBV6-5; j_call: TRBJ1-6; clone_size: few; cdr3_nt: TGTGCCAGCAGTTGGGACAGGAATTCACCCCTCCACTTT; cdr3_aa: CASSWDRNSPLHF
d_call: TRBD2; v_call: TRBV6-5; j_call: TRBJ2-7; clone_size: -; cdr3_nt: TGTGCCAGCAGCCCCAGCGGGACCAACTACGAGCAGTACTTC; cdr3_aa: CASSPSGTNYEQYF
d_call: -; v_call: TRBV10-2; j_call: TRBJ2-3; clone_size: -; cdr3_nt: TGCGCCAGCAGTACGCTGGGGCAGACGGTAGATACGCAGTATTTT; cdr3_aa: CASSTLGQTVDTQYF
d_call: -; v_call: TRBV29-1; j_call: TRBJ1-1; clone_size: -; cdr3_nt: TGCAGCGTTGGGGACACTTCGAACACTGAAGCTTTCTTT; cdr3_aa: CSVGDTSNTEAFF
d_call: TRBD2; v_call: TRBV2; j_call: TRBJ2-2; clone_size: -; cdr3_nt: TGTGCCAGCACGATTGACGGCGGGAGTCACTCAACCGGGGAGCTGTTTTTT; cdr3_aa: CASTIDGGSHSTGELFF
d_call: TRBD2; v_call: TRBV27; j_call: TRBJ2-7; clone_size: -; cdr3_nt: TGTGCCAGCAGTAAAGCGGGAGGGGGCGAGCAGTACTTC; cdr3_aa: CASSKAGGGEQYF
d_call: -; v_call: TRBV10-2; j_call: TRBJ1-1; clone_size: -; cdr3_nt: TGCGCCAGCATGAGGCAGTTGAACACTGAAGCTTTCTTT; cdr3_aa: CASMRQLNTEAFF
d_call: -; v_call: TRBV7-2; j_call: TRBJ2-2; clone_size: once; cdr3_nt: TGTGCCAGCAGTTACAGGGAGTTATTGACCGGGGAGCTGTTTTTT; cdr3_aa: CASSYRELLTGELFF
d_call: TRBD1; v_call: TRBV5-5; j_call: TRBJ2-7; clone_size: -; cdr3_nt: TGTGCCAGCAGCTTGGTTCAGGGGGCGTCCCGCTACGAGCAGTACTTC; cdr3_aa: CASSLVQGASRYEQYF
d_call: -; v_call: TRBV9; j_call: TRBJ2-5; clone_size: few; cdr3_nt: TGTGCCAGCAGCGTAGCTGGGTCCCAGGGCGTCGAGACCCAGTACTTC; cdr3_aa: CASSVAGSQGVETQYF
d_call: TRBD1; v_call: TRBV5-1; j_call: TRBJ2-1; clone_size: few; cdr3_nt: TGCGCCAGCAGCTTAACAGGGGTAGAGTTTAATGAGCAGTTCTTC; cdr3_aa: CASSLTGVEFNEQFF
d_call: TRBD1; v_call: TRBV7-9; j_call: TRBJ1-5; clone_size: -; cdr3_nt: TGTGCCAGCAGCTTAGAGGGGACAGGGGTATTTAATCAGCCCCAGCATTTT; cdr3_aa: CASSLEGTGVFNQPQHF
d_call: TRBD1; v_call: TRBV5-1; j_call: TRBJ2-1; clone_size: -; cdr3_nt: TGCGCCAGCAGCTGGGGGGACAGGGTGGACAATGAGCAGTTCTTC; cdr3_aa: CASSWGDRVDNEQFF
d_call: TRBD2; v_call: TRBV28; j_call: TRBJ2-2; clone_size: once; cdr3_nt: TGTGTCTCCGCAGAGTATCTGAGCGGGAGTAAAAGGGAGTGGGCGTGCACCGGGGAGCTGTTTTTT; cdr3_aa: CVSAEYLSGSKREWACTGELFF
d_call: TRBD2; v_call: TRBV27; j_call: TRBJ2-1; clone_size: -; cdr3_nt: TGTGCCAGCAGTTTCCTAGCGGGGGGTGGGGATGAGCAGTTCTTC; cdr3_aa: CASSFLAGGGDEQFF
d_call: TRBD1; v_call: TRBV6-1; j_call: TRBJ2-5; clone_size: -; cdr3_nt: TGTGCCAGCAGGCCCGGGACAGGGATGGAGACCCAGTACTTC; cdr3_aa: CASRPGTGMETQYF
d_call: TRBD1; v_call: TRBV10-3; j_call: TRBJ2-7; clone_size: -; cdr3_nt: TGTGCCATCAAGGGACAGAAAGACGAGCAGTACTTC; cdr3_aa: CAIKGQKDEQYF
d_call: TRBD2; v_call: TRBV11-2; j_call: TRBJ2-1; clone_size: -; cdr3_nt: TGTGCCAGCAGCTTCACTAGCGGCAATGAGCAGTTCTTC; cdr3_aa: CASSFTSGNEQFF
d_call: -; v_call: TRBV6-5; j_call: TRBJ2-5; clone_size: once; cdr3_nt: TGTGCCAGCAGTTACCGCGACAGGTCGTGGGGGACCCAGTACTTC; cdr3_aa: CASSYRDRSWGTQYF
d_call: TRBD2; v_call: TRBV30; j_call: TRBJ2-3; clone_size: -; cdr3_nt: TGTGCCTGGAGTGTAGTAGCGGGAGGGGCAGATACGCAGTATTTT; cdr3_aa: CAWSVVAGGADTQYF
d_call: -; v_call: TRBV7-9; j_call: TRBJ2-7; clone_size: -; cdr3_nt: TGTGCCAGCAGCTCCCGACAGGACCCCTCCTACGAGCAGTACTTC; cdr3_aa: CASSSRQDPSYEQYF
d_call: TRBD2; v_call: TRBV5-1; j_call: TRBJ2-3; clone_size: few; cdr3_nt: TGCGCCAGCACCCGAGGGACTAGCGGGGAGGCTACGCAGTATTTT; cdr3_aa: CASTRGTSGEATQYF
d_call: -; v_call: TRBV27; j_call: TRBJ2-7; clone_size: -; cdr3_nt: TGTGCCAGCAGTTTGATCAGATTGGCGGGCATGGGCGAGCAGTACTTC; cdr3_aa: CASSLIRLAGMGEQYF
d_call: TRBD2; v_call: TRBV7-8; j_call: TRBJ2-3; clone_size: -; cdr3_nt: TGTGCCAGCAGCGCCAGACTAGCGGGGATAGGCACAGATACGCAGTATTTT; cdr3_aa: CASSARLAGIGTDTQYF